Sequencing of this T cell receptor (beta chain) was carried out in a study of T cell changes during pregnancy in multiple sclerosis. Produced via immunoSEQ multiplex PCR; TCRdb's table is partial and in-frame only. The sample holds approximately 110,000 clones; about 89% are singletons and the top ten take less than 4%. Germline CDR1 LNHDA, CDR2 SQIVND (reference sequence). Trimming left V 7 bases short and J 4 bases short, with 19 bases between. The CDR3 contains 15 residues. V usage is TRBV19 and J usage is TRBJ1-2, with a weak D call TRBD1 (6 bases). The sample in question was peripheral blood, obtained after pregnancy. This receptor was obtained from a female donor with multiple sclerosis, enrolled in a pregnancy study. The CDR3, as DNA: TGTGCCAGTACCCCACCCCGGGACACCTCCTATGGCTACACCTTC. Translating it yields CASTPPRDTSYGYTF.